Only a few counts were recorded for the clone carrying this T cell receptor (beta chain). The target antigen is unknown. The source of the sample is a study of early T cells in non-severe SARS-CoV-2 infection. Looking at the study overall: RNA in bulk from unsorted whole blood was sequenced, and chains were unpaired. Study results and limitations: VDJdb matching, biased toward anti-spike CD8 responses, missed private and CD4 specificities.

Trimming left V 2 bases short and J 6 bases short, with 6 bases between. The CDR3 extends over 12 amino acids. Germline CDR1 and CDR2: LNHDA and SQIVND (reference sequence). Unique molecular identifiers were added to individual cDNA molecules. TCRdb passed the 5' RACE reads through MiXCR, listing each CDR3 protein once. The sample includes 65,000 to 80,000 distinct CDR3 sequences, about 11% of them seen just once. The receptor's source is an adult who was a healthcare worker with PCR-confirmed SARS-CoV-2 infection or an uninfected control (not recorded which). V usage is TRBV19 and J usage is TRBJ2-3; no clear D. Sequenced: whole blood. In DNA, the CDR3 is TGTGCCAGTAGTATAAGCAGCGATACGCAGTATTTT. It specifies CASSISSDTQYF.